One and the same sample provided the 5 T cell receptor beta chains below, sequenced in a study of regulatory T cells in long-lasting Graves disease. Noted time point: persistent/refractory GD, antithyroid drugs over 5 years with positive TRAb. Preparation of the TCR library used RNA extracted from PBMCs. The TCR beta library used iRepertoire HTBI primers with Arm-PCR amplification of CDR3. One entry per CDR3 protein results from TCRdb running MiXCR on the multiplex PCR reads. The table includes 400,000 to 500,000 distinct CDR3 sequences, under 25% detected once. Sequenced material: peripheral blood mononuclear cells (PBMCs), taken when the disease was refractory, from a patient treated with antithyroid drugs. The receptors were sampled from a female donor with Graves disease.

This clonotype has ten or more counts. This chain uses TRBV12-3 or TRBV12-4 with TRBJ1-4; D is unresolved. CDR3 length equals 13 residues. V dropped 6 bases and J dropped 8 bases, with 13 bases sitting between them. The CDR3 region is CASSSPAGEKLFF. The CDR3 nucleotides are TGTGCCAGCAGCAGCCCCGCGGGAGAAAAACTGTTTTTT.

This clonotype was detected a few times. The V call is TRBV11-2, the J call TRBJ1-5, with a weak D call TRBD1 (5 bases). The CDR3 runs to 15 residues. The germline V and J ends were trimmed by 1 base and 2 bases, with 9 bases remaining between them. From germline, CDR1 is SGHAT and CDR2 FQNNGV. CDR3 nucleotide sequence: TGTGCCAGCAGCTTAGGTATAGGGGGCAATCAGCCCCAGCATTTT. Encoded protein: CASSLGIGGNQPQHF.

The rearrangement links TRBV7-2 to TRBJ1-3; D unresolved. CDR1 is SGHTA, CDR2 FQGNSA, per germline. CDR3 length equals 15 residues. The V and J ends lost 2 bases and 2 bases respectively, with 10 bases between them. DNA of the CDR3: TGTGCCAGCAGCTTAACGAGAGACCCTGGAAACACCATATATTTT. This encodes CASSLTRDPGNTIYF.

To note about this clonotype: Sequence at one end of the junction differs from germline and may be a read error. V is TRBV7-2 and J is TRBJ1-5; TRBD1 might be the D (6 bases). The germline V gene encodes CDR1 SGHTA and CDR2 FQGNSA. The CDR3 is 15 residues long. CDR3 nucleotide sequence: TGTGCCAGCGGCTTAACAGGGAACAGCAATCAGCCCCAGCATTTT. Translating gives CASGLTGNSNQPQHF.

This clonotype turned up a few times. The chain has TRBV4-1 and TRBJ2-7; D is unresolved. Germline V gene sequence: CDR1 MGHRA, CDR2 YSYEKL. The CDR3 sequence is 16 residues long. Between the trimmed V and J ends, which lost 0 bases and 0 bases, there was a span of 12 bases. The CDR3 loop reads CASSQELFTYSYEQYF. The CDR3 DNA follows: TGCGCCAGCAGCCAAGAACTGTTCACATACTCCTACGAGCAGTACTTC.